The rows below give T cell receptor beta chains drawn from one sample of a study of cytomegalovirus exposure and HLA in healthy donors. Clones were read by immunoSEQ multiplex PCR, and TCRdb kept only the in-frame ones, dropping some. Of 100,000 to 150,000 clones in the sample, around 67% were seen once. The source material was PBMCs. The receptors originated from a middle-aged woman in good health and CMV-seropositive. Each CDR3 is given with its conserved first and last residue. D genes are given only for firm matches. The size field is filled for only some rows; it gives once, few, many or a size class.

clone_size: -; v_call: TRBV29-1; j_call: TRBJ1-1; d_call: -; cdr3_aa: CSVEDPPRPEAFF
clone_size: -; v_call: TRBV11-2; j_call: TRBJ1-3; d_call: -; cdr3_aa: CASSYYPGNTIYF
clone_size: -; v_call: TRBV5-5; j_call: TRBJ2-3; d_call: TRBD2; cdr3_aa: CASSSLLAEEGGTDTQYF
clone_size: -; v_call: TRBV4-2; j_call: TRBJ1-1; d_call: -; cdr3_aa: CASSQAQGIPAEAFF
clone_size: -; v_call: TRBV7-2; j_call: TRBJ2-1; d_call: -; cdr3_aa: CASSLLANEQFF
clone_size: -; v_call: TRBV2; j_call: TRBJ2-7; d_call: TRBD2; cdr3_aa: CASTLAGATSYEQYF
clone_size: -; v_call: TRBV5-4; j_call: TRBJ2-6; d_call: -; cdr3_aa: CASSEGAGGANVLTF
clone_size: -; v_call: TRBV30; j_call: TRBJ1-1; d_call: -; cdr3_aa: CAWTLPGRVDTFF
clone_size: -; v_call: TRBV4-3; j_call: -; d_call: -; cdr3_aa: CASSQDGTEDYEQYF
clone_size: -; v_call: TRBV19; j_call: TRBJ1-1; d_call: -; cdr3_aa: CASRVQMNTEAFF
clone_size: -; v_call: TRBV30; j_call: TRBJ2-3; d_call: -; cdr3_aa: CAWSVQYGSTDTQYF
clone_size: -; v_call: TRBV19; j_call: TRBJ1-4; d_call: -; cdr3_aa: CASSPISPPYEKLFF
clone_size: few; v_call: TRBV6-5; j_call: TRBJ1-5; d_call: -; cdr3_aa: CASRGAGNQPQHF
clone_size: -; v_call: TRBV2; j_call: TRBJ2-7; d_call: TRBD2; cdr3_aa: CAVTSDSYEQYF
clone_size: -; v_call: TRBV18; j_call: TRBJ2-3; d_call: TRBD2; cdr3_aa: CASSRVLAGVPDTQYF
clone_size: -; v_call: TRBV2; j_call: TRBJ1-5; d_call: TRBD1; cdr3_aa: CASTPGQGIQPQHF
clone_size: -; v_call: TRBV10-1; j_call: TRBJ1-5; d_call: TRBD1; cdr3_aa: CASRIWTGGMGNQPQHF
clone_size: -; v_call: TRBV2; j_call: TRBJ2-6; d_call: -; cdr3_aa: CASIPGQLSGANVLTF
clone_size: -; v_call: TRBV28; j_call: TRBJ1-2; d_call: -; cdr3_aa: CASSPNAGRVNF
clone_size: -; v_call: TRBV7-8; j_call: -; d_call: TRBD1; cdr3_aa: CASSFQGAYEQYF
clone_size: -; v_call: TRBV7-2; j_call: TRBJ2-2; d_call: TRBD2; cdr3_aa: CASSSRLAGPNTGELFF
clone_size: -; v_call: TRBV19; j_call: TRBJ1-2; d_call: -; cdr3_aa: CASSMEGGSYGYTF
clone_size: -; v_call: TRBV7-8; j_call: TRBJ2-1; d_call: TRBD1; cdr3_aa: CASSIRQGLNEQFF
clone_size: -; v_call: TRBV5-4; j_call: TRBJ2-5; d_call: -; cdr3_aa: CASSLASQETQYF
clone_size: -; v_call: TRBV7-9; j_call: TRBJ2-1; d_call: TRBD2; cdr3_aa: CASSRSGGRGSGANEQFF
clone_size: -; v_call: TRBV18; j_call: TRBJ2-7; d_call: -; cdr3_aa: CASSPPSQAYEQYF
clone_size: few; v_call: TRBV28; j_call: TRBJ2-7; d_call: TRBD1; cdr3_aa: CASSLADRSLNEQYF
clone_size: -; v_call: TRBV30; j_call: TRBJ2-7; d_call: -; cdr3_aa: CAWSRDDEQYF
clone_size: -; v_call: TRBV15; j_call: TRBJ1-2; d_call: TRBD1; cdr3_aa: CATSPTGLSYTF
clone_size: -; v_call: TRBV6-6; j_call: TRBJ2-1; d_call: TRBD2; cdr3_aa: CASSSGTSTSNEQFF
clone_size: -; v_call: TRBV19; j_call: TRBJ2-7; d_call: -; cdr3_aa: CASSNRQAYSYEQYF
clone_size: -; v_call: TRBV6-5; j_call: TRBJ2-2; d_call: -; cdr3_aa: CASSSPGFVDTGELFF
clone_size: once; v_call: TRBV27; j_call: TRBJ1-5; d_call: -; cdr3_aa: CASSEGSWQPQHF
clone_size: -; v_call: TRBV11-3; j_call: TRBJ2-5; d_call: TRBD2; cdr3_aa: CASSPSGGGETQYF
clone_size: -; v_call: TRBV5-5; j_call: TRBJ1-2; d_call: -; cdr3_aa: CASSLITSSGYTF
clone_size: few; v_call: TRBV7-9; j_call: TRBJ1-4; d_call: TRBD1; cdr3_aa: CASSPKRDRGTTNEKLFF
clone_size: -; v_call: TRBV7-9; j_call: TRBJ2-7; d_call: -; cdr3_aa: CASSLDTQNYEQYF
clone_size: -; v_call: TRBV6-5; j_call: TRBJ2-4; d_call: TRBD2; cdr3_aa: CASSYSREGAKNIQYF
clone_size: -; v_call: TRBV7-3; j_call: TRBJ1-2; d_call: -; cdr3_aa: CASSLNSGKGYTF
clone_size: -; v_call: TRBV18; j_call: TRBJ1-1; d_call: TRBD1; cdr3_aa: CASSPQGVETEAFF
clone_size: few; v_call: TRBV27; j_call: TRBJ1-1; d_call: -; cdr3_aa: CASSLRQGTEAFF
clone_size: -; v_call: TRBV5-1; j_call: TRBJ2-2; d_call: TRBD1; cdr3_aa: CASSLKPPTGGFTGELFF
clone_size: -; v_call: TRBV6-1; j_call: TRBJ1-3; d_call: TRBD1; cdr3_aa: CASRDRGRSGNTIYF
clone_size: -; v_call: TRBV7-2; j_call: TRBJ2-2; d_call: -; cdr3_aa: CASSPLANTGELFF
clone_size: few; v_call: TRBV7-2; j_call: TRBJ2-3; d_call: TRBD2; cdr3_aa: CASSLGLAGAATDTQYF
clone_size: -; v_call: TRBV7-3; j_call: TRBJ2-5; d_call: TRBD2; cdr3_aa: CASSLTSGGRGTQYF
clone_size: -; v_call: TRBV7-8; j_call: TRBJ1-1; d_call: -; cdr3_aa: CASSLVEPNTEAFF
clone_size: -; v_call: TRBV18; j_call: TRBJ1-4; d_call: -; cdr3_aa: CASSPPLAGGVMKKLFF
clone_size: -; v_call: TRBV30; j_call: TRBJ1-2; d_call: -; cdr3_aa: CAHRTGELGYGYTF
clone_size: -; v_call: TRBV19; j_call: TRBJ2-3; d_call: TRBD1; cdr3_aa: CASSMTGSRTDTQYF
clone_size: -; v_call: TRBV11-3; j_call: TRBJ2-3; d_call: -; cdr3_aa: CASSLGGSDTQYF
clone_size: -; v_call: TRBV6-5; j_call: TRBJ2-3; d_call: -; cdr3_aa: CASGLSSTDTQYF
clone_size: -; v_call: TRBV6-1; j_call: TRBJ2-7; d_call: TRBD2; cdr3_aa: CASSEWGLRYF
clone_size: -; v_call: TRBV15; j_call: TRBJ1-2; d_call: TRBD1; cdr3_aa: CATSRVWDREWSYTF
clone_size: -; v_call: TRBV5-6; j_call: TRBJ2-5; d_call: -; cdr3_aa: CASSLTERETQYF
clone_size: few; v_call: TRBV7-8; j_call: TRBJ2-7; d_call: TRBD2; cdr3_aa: CASSLTVGGSSYEQYF
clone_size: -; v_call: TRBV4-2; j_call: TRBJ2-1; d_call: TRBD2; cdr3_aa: CASSQDRGLAGGPPYNEQFF
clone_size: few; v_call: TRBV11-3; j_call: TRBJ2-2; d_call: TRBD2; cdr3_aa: CASSQVAGVAGELFF